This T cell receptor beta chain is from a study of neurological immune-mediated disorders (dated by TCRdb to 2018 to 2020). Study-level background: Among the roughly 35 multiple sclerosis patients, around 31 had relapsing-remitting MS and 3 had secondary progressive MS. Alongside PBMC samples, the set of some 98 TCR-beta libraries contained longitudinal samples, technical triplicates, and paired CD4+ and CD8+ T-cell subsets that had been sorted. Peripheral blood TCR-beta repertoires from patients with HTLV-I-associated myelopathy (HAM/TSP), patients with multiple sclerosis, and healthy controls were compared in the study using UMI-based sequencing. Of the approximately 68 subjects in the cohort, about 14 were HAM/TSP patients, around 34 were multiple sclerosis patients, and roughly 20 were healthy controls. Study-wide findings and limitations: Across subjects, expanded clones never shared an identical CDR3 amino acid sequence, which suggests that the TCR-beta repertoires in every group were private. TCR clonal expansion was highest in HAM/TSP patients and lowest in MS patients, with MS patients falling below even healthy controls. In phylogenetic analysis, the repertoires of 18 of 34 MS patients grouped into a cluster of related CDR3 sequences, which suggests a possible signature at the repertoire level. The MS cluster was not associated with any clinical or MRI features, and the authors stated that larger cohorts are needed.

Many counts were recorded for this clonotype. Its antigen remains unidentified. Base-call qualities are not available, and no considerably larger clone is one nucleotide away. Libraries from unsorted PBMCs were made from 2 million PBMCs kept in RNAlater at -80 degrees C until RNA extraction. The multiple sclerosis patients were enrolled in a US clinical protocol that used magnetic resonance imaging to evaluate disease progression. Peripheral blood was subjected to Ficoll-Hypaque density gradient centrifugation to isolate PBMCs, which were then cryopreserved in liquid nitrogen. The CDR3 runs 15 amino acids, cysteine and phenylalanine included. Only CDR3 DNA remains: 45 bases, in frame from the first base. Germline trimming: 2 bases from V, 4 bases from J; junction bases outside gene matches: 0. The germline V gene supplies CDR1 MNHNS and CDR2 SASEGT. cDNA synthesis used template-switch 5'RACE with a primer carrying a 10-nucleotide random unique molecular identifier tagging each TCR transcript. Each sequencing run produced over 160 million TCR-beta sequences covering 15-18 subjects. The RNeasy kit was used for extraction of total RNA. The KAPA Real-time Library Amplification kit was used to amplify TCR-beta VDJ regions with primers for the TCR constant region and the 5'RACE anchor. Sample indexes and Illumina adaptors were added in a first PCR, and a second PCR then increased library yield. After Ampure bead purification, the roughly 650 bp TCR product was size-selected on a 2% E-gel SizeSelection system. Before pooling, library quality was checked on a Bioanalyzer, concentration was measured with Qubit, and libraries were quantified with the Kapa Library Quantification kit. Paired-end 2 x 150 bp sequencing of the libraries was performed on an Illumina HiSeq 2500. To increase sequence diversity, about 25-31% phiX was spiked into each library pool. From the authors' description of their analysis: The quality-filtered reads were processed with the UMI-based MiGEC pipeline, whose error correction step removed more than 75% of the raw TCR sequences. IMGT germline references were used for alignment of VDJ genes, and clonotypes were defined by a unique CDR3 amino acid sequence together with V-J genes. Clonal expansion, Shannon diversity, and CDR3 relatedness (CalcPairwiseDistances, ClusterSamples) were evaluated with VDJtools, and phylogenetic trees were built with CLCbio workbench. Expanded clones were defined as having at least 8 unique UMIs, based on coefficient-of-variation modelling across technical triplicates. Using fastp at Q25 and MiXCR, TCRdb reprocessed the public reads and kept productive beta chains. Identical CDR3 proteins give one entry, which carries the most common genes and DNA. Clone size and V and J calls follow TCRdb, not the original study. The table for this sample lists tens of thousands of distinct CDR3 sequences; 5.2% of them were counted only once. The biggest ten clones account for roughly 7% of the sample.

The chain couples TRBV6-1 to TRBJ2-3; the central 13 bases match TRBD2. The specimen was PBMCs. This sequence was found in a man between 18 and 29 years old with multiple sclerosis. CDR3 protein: CASSETSGGADTQYF. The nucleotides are TGTGCCAGCAGTGAAACTAGCGGGGGGGCAGATACGCAGTATTTT.